The rows below give T cell receptor beta chains drawn from one sample of a study of cytomegalovirus exposure and HLA in healthy donors. The assay was immunoSEQ multiplex PCR, and TCRdb's table has in-frame clones only and misses some. Of some 100,000 clones listed, about 80% are singletons. The sample consisted of PBMCs. These receptors were obtained from a woman aged 45 to 65 in good health and CMV-seropositive. The CDR3 runs from the conserved cysteine through the conserved F or W. The D gene is left open where the match is weak. Rows give clone size only sometimes, using once, few, many, or a class for an expanded clone.

size	V	D	length	J	DNA	CDR3
.	TRBV7-9	TRBD1	17	TRBJ2-3	TGTGCCAGCAGCTTAGGATCTGGGACAGGGGTGTCAGATACGCAGTATTTT	CASSLGSGTGVSDTQYF
.	TRBV7-2	.	15	TRBJ2-5	TGTGCCAGCAGCCAGACTAGACGGCCCCAAGAGACCCAGTACTTC	CASSQTRRPQETQYF
.	TRBV11-3	.	16	TRBJ1-5	TGTGCCAGCACCCCTCGGGGGGCGCGGGACAATCAGCCCCAGCATTTT	CASTPRGARDNQPQHF
once	TRBV2	.	13	TRBJ1-1	TGTGCCAGCAGTAAACAGGTGAACACTGAAGCTTTCTTT	CASSKQVNTEAFF
once	TRBV6-1	.	14	TRBJ2-5	TGTGCCAGCATGAGCAGGGGTGGTCGAGAGACCCAGTACTTC	CASMSRGGRETQYF
.	TRBV5-1	TRBD1	14	TRBJ1-1	TGCGCCAGCAGCTTGGGACAGGGCGGCACTGAAGCTTTCTTT	CASSLGQGGTEAFF
.	TRBV7-3	TRBD2	15	TRBJ2-1	TGTGCCAGCAGCTTAAGCCTAGCGGGGGGCGATGAGCAGTTCTTC	CASSLSLAGGDEQFF
.	TRBV10-3	.	14	TRBJ1-2	TGTGCCATCGGGAGTTCCTCGAGGGGGGGCGGCTACACCTTC	CAIGSSSRGGGYTF
.	TRBV19	.	15	TRBJ2-7	TGTGCCAGTAGTATAGCGCCAGGGCCAGCCGCCGAGCAGTACTTC	CASSIAPGPAAEQYF
.	TRBV9	TRBD2	19	TRBJ2-2	TGTGCCAGCAGCGTAGATGGGAGGGGACTAGCGGTTTTCACCGGGGAGCTGTTTTTT	CASSVDGRGLAVFTGELFF
.	TRBV28	.	13	TRBJ2-5	TGTGCCAGCAGTTTGGGCGGGGTTAGGGTTCAGTACTTC	CASSLGGVRVQYF
.	TRBV2	TRBD2	14	TRBJ2-7	TGTGCCAGCAGTCCCGGGACTGGCGGGAGCGAGCAGTACTTC	CASSPGTGGSEQYF
.	TRBV15	.	14	TRBJ1-1	TGTGCCACCAGCGTGGGGCGAGTGAACACTGAAGCTTTCTTT	CATSVGRVNTEAFF